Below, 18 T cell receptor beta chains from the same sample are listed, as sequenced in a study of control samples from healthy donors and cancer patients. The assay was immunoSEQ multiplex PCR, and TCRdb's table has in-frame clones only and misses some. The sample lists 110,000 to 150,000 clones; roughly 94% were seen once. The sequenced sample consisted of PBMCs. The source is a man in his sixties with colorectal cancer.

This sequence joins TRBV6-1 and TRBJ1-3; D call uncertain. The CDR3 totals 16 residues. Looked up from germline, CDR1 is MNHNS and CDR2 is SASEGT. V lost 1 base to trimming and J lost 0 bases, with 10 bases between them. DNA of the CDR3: TGTGCCAGCAGTGAAGTTGTGCAGCTCTCTGGAAACACCATATATTTT. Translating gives CASSEVVQLSGNTIYF.

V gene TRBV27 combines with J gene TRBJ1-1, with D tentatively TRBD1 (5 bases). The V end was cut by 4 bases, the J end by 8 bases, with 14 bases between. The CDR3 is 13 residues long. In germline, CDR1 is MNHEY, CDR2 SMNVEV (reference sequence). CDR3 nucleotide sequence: TGTGCCAGCAGTTATACAGGTCCCTTCGAAGCTTTCTTT. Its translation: CASSYTGPFEAFF.

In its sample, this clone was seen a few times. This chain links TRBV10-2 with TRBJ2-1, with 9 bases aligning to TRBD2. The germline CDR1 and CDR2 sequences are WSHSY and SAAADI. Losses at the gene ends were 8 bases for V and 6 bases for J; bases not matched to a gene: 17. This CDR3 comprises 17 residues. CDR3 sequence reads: CASGSSGGSPVGNEQFF. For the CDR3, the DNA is TGCGCCAGCGGTTCCAGCGGGGGGTCTCCGGTGGGCAATGAGCAGTTCTTC.

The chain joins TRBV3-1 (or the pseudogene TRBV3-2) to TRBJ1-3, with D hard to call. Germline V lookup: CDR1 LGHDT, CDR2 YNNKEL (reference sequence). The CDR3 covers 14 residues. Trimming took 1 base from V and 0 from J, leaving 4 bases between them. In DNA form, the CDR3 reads TGTGCCAGCAGCCAAGTGGACTCTGGAAACACCATATATTTT. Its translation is CASSQVDSGNTIYF.

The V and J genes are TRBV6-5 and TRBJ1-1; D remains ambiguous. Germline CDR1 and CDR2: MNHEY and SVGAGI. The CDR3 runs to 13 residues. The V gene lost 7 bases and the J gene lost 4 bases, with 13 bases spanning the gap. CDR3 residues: CASTYGSGTEAFF. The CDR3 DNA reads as TGTGCCAGCACCTACGGCAGTGGCACTGAAGCTTTCTTT.

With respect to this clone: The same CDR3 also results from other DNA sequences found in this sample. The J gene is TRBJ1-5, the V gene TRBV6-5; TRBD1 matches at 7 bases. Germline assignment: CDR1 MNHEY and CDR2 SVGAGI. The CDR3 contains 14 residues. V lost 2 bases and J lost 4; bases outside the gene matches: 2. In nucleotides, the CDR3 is TGTGCCAGCAGTTACGGCAGGGGGAATCAGCCCCAGCATTTT. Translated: CASSYGRGNQPQHF.

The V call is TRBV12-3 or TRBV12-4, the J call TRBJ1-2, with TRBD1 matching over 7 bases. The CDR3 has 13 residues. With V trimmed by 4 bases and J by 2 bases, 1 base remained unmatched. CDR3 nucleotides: TGTGCCAGCAGTTGGGGACAGAACTATGGCTACACCTTC. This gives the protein CASSWGQNYGYTF.

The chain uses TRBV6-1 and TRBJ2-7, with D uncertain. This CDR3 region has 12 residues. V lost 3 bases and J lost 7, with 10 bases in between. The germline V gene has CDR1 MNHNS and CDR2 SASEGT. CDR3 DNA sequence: TGTGCCAGCAGTGACCCCCCGGGTGAGCAGTACTTC. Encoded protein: CASSDPPGEQYF.

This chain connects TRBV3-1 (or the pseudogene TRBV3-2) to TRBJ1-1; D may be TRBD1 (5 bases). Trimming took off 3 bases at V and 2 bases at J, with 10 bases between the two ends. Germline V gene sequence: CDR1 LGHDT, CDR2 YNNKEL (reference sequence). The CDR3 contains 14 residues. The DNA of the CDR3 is TGTGCCAGCAGCCAGCGTGGGGGAAACACTGAAGCTTTCTTT. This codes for CASSQRGGNTEAFF.

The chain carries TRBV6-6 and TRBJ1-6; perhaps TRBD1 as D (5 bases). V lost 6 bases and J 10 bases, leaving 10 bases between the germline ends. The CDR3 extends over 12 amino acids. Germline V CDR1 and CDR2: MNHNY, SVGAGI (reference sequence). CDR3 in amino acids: CASSTGGSPLHF. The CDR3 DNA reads TGTGCCAGCAGCACCGGGGGGTCACCCCTCCACTTT.

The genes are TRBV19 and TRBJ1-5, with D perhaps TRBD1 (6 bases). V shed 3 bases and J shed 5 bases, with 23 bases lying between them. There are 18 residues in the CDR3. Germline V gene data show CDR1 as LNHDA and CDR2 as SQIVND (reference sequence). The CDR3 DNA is TGTGCCAGTAGTATTAGCTGGCCCCGGGCAGGGGAAGATCAGCCCCAGCATTTT. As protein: CASSISWPRAGEDQPQHF.

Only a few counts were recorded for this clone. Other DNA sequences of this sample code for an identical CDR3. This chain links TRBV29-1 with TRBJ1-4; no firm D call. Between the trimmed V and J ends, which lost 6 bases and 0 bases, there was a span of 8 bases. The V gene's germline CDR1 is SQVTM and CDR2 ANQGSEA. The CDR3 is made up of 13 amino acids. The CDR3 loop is CSVRFATNEKLFF. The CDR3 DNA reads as TGCAGCGTCCGATTTGCAACTAATGAAAAACTGTTTTTT.

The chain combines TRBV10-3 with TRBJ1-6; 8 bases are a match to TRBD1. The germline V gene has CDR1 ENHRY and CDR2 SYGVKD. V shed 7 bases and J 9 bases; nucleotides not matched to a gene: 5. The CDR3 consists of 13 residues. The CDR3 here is CAIKDRAFSPLHF. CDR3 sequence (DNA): TGTGCCATCAAGGACAGGGCTTTTTCACCCCTCCACTTT.

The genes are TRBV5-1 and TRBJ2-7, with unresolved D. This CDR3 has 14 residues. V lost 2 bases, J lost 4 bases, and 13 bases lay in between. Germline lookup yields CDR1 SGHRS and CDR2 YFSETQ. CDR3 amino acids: CASSLQGPEYEQYF. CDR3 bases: TGCGCCAGCAGCTTACAAGGGCCCGAGTACGAGCAGTACTTC.

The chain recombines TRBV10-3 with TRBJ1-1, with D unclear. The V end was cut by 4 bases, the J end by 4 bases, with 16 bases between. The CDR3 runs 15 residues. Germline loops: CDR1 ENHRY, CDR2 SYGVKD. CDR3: CAISARPGGSTEAFF. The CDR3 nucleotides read TGTGCCATCAGTGCGAGGCCAGGCGGGAGCACTGAAGCTTTCTTT.

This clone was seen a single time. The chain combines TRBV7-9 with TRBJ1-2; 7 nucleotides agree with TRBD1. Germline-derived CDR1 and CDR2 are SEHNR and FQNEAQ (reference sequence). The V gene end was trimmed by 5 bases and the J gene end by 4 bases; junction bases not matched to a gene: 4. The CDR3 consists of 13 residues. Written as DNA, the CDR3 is TGTGCCAGCAGCGGCGACAGGGTCTATGGCTACACCTTC. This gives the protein CASSGDRVYGYTF.

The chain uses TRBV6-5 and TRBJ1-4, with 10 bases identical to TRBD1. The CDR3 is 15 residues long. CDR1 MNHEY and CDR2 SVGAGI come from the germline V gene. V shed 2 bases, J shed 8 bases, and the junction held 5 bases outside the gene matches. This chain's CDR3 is CASSYHGGQGEKLFF. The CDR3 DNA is TGTGCCAGCAGTTACCACGGGGGACAGGGGGAAAAACTGTTTTTT.

DNA for the CDR3: TGTGCCACCACCCTCCTTAACAGGGGGGAAAAGGAAAAACTGTTTTTT. It specifies CATTLLNRGEKEKLFF. The genes are TRBV24-1 and TRBJ1-4; 8 nucleotides align to TRBD1. There are 16 residues in the CDR3. Germline V gene sequence: CDR1 KGHDR, CDR2 SFDVKD. With V trimmed by 8 bases and J by 8 bases, 15 bases remained unmatched.